A single sample gave rise to the 5 T cell receptor beta chains below, sequenced in a study of blood T cell repertoires in COVID-19. Libraries were prepared by immunoSEQ multiplex PCR; TCRdb keeps only in-frame clonotypes and omits some of them. This repertoire shows a few hundred thousand clones, around 87% found once; its top ten account for under 2.5%. The sample taken for sequencing was peripheral blood. Receptor source: a woman in her sixties with COVID-19, enrolled during active disease.

The gene calls are TRBV7-2 and TRBJ2-7; no clear D gene. CDR1 is SGHTA and CDR2 is FQGNSA in the germline V gene. The CDR3 covers 11 residues. Trimming took off 4 bases at V and 4 bases at J, with 5 bases between the two ends. The CDR3 protein is CASSSYYEQYF. As DNA, the CDR3 is TGTGCCAGCAGCTCCTATTACGAGCAGTACTTC. Complete variable domain (other parts from reference TRBV7-2 and TRBJ2-7): GAGVSQSPSNKVTEKGKDVELRCDPISGHTALYWYRQSLGQGLEFLIYFQGNSAPDKSGLPSDRFSAERTGGSVSTLTIQRTQQEDSAVYLCASSSYYEQYFGPGTRLTVT.

J is TRBJ1-1 and V is TRBV7-2; 8 positions agree with TRBD1. Trimming cost V 3 bases and J 5 bases; bases outside gene matches: 5. This CDR3 contains 14 residues. Germline assignment: CDR1 SGHTA and CDR2 FQGNSA. DNA for the CDR3: TGTGCCAGCAGCTTCCGGACAGGGAGTACTGAAGCTTTCTTT. Amino acids: CASSFRTGSTEAFF.

V is TRBV3-1 (or the pseudogene TRBV3-2) and J is TRBJ1-5; no reliable D call. There are 18 residues in the CDR3. The ends were cut back, 4 bases at V and 0 bases at J, with 19 bases in the middle. The germline V gene has CDR1 LGHDT and CDR2 YNNKEL (reference sequence). Here the CDR3 DNA reads TGTGCCAGCAGCCCTTCGGGGTTGAAGGCTTATAGCAATCAGCCCCAGCATTTT. Protein: CASSPSGLKAYSNQPQHF.

Turning to this clone: Germline and junction disagree at one end, which may indicate a read error. The CDR3 reads CASSDSPRGAYNEQFF. DNA of the CDR3: TGTGCCAGCAGTGACTCCCCCAGGGGAGCGTACAATGAGCAGTTCTTC. The chain employs TRBV6-2 or TRBV6-3 and TRBJ2-1; TRBD1 might be the D (6 bases). The germline CDR1 and CDR2 sequences are MNHEY and SVGEGT. The CDR3 length is 16 residues.

This clone appeared once. CDR3 bases: TGCGCCAGCAGCATAGGACAGGACCAAGAGACCCAGTACTTC. It encodes CASSIGQDQETQYF. The chain couples TRBV5-1 to TRBJ2-5, with TRBD1 matching over 7 bases. Germline CDR1 reads SGHRS; CDR2 reads YFSETQ. The CDR3 totals 14 residues. V gave up 4 bases and J gave up 0 bases; unmatched junction bases: 3.